These T cell receptor beta chains were read from a single sample in a study of post-analysis software for immune sequencing data. TCRdb reanalysed the PCR reads using MiXCR and keeps one entry per CDR3 protein. The sample carries 350,000 to 500,000 distinct CDR3 sequences, about 39% recorded once. Sequenced input: blood. All receptors come from a girl aged 2 to 10 with multiple sclerosis. The CDR3 runs from the conserved cysteine through the conserved F or W. The D gene is left open where the match is weak. Expanded clones get a size class; other rows say once, few or many, or leave the size out.

V	size	J	D	CDR3	DNA
TRBV18	.	TRBJ2-6	.	CASSPTLSSLSGANVLTF	TGTGCCAGCTCACCTACTCTCTCTTCCCTATCTGGGGCCAACGTCCTGACTTTC
TRBV4-3	few	TRBJ2-3	TRBD1	CASSQVHRGDSTDTQYF	TGCGCCAGCAGCCAAGTTCACAGGGGCGATAGCACAGATACGCAGTATTTT
TRBV5-6	many	TRBJ1-4	TRBD1	CASSSQGAVFLTNEKLFF	TGTGCCAGCAGCTCTCAGGGGGCGGTATTTTTAACTAATGAAAAACTGTTTTTT
TRBV7-9	.	TRBJ2-7	.	CASSRKEPYEQYF	TGTGCCAGCAGCCGGAAGGAACCCTACGAGCAGTACTTC
TRBV12-3/TRBV12-4	.	TRBJ2-1	.	CASSLIRRRNEQFF	TGTGCCAGCAGTTTAATTAGAAGGAGGAATGAGCAGTTCTTC
TRBV3-1	.	TRBJ2-7	.	CASSLFRDDYEQYF	TGTGCCAGCAGCCTATTCCGGGACGACTACGAGCAGTACTTC
TRBV15	.	TRBJ2-3	TRBD1	CATSRGADRDTRTDTQYF	TGTGCCACCAGCAGAGGAGCCGACAGGGACACCCGCACAGATACGCAGTATTTT
TRBV20-1	.	TRBJ2-7	TRBD2	CSGLAAYEQYF	TGCAGTGGCCTAGCGGCCTACGAGCAGTACTTC
TRBV29-1	many	TRBJ2-5	.	CSATDWGDQETQYF	TGCAGCGCCACGGATTGGGGGGACCAAGAGACCCAGTACTTC
TRBV7-3	few	TRBJ2-1	.	CASSLQGSGGSGNNEQFF	TGTGCCAGCAGCTTACAGGGTTCTGGGGGTTCTGGAAACAATGAGCAGTTCTTC
TRBV29-1	few	TRBJ1-5	.	CSVDSQGSNQPQHF	TGCAGCGTTGACAGTCAGGGCAGCAATCAGCCCCAGCATTTT
TRBV5-1	.	TRBJ2-3	.	CASSLLRTSWKPDTQYF	TGCGCCAGCAGCTTGTTAAGAACTAGCTGGAAACCGGATACGCAGTATTTT
TRBV12-3/TRBV12-4	few	TRBJ2-3	.	CASSPIRDTITDTQYF	TGTGCCAGCAGTCCCATCCGGGACACAATCACAGATACGCAGTATTTT
TRBV7-2	.	TRBJ2-5	.	CASKGGPRNEQYF	TGTGCCAGCAAAGGAGGCCCAAGGAATGAGCAGTACTTC
TRBV4-3	.	TRBJ2-1	.	CASSQIGPLNEQFF	TGCGCCAGCAGCCAGATCGGCCCCCTCAATGAGCAGTTCTTC
TRBV5-6	.	TRBJ2-2	.	CASLVIARNTGELFF	TGTGCCAGCCTAGTTATAGCGAGGAACACCGGGGAGCTGTTTTTT
TRBV29-1	.	TRBJ2-5	.	CSVRRGETQYF	TGCAGCGTCCGTAGGGGAGAGACCCAGTACTTC
TRBV11-2	.	TRBJ2-7	.	CASSFDTYEQYF	TGTGCCAGCAGCTTCGACACCTACGAGCAGTACTTC
TRBV29-1	.	TRBJ2-2	.	CSVVEGDTGELFF	TGCAGCGTTGTGGAGGGGGACACCGGGGAGCTGTTTTTT
TRBV20-1	once	TRBJ1-4	.	CSARDLGKREKLFF	TGCAGTGCTAGAGATTTGGGGAAGAGGGAAAAACTGTTTTTT
TRBV4-1	few	TRBJ1-6	TRBD1	CASSQIGQGSSPLHF	TGCGCCAGCAGCCAAATTGGACAGGGATCCTCACCCCTCCACTTT
TRBV7-2	few	TRBJ2-1	TRBD2	CASSDVQRAGGPRNEQFF	TGTGCCAGCAGCGATGTCCAACGGGCGGGAGGGCCTCGAAATGAGCAGTTCTTC
TRBV6-5	.	TRBJ2-5	TRBD2	CASSWASGWRQETQYF	TGTGCCAGCAGTTGGGCTAGCGGGTGGCGGCAAGAGACCCAGTACTTC
TRBV11-1	.	TRBJ2-1	TRBD2	CASSWPPGGSYNEQFF	TGTGCCAGCAGTTGGCCCCCGGGGGGCTCCTACAATGAGCAGTTCTTC
TRBV6-6	few	TRBJ1-6	TRBD1	CASSYRWTGNSPLHF	TGTGCCAGCAGTTATCGTTGGACAGGGAATTCACCCCTCCACTTT
TRBV10-3	.	TRBJ2-7	TRBD1	CAISGRDRVDEQYF	TGTGCCATCAGTGGCCGGGACAGGGTCGACGAGCAGTACTTC
TRBV9	.	TRBJ2-7	.	CASSGFGTPHYEQYF	TGTGCCAGCAGCGGGTTCGGGACCCCCCATTACGAGCAGTACTTC
TRBV12-3/TRBV12-4	.	TRBJ2-5	TRBD2	CASSLGLAGQETQYF	TGTGCCAGCAGTTTGGGGCTAGCGGGACAAGAGACCCAGTACTTC
TRBV7-3	.	TRBJ2-1	.	CASSLGLGGRHEQFF	TGTGCCAGCAGCTTAGGCCTCGGAGGTCGCCATGAGCAGTTCTTC
TRBV12-3/TRBV12-4	.	TRBJ2-7	TRBD1	CASSSSGGQYF	TGTGCCAGCAGTTCCTCAGGGGGTCAGTACTTC
TRBV7-3	.	TRBJ2-1	.	CASSTDNEQFF	TGTGCCAGCAGTACCGACAATGAGCAGTTCTTC
TRBV20-1	.	TRBJ2-7	.	CSAVGGPYEQYF	TGCAGTGCGGTTGGCGGGCCCTACGAGCAGTACTTC
TRBV28	.	TRBJ1-4	.	CASRPAGQVDEKLFF	TGTGCCAGCAGGCCGGCTGGGCAGGTCGATGAAAAACTGTTTTTT